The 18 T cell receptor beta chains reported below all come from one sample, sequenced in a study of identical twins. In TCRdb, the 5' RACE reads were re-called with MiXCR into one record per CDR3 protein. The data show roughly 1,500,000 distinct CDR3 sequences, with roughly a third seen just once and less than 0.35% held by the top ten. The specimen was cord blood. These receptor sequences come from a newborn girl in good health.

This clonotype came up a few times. The CDR3: CSARGVMGENTGELFF. For the CDR3, the DNA is TGCAGTGCTAGAGGGGTCATGGGGGAGAACACCGGGGAGCTGTTTTTT. The chain carries TRBV20-1 and TRBJ2-2, with D perhaps given as TRBD1 or TRBD2 (5 bases each). The V and J ends lost 1 base and 1 base respectively, with 13 bases between them. The CDR3 contains 16 residues. Germline V gene lookup returns CDR1 DFQATT and CDR2 SNEGSKA (reference sequence).

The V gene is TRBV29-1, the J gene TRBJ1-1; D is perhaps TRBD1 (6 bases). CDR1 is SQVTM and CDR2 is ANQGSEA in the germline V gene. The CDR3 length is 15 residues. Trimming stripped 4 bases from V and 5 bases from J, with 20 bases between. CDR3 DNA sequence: TGCAGCGTTGGACAACAGGGAACCCGGGGGACTGAAGCTTTCTTT. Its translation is CSVGQQGTRGTEAFF.

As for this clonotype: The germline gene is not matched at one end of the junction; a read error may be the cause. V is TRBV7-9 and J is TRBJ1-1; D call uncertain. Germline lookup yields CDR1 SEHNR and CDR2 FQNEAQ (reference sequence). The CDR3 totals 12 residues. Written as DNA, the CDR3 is TGCGCCAGCAGCTTGGTAGGGCGTGAAGCTTTCTTT. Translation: CASSLVGREAFF.

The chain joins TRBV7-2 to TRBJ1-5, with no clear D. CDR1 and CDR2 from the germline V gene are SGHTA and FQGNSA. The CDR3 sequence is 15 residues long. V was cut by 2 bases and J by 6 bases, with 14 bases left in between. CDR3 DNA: TGTGCCAGCAGCTTAAAAGCCTATGGGAGTCAGCCCCAGCATTTT. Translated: CASSLKAYGSQPQHF.

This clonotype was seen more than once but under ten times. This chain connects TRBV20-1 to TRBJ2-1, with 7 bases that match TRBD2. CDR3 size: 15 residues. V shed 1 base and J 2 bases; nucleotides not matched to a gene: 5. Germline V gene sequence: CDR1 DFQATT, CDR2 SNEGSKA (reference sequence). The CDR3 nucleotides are TGCAGTGCTAGAGTTGGGAGCGGGACCTACAATGAGCAGTTCTTC. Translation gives CSARVGSGTYNEQFF.

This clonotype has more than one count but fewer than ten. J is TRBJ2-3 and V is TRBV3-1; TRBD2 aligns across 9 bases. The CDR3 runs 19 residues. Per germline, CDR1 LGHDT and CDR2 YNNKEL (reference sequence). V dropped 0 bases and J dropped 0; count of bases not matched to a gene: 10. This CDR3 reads CASSQDVLAGSVSTDTQYF. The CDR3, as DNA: TGTGCCAGCAGCCAAGATGTCCTAGCGGGATCTGTCAGCACAGATACGCAGTATTTT.

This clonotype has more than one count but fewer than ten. CDR3 coding DNA: TGTGCCAGCAGTTACGTCCCCCCCCTAGCGCGAACAGATACGCAGTATTTT. This gives the protein CASSYVPPLARTDTQYF. The chain links TRBV6-6 to TRBJ2-3, with D possibly TRBD2 on 6 matching bases. The germline V gene has CDR1 MNHNY and CDR2 SVGAGI (reference sequence). V gave up 2 bases and J gave up 3 bases, with 18 bases separating them. The CDR3 consists of 17 residues.

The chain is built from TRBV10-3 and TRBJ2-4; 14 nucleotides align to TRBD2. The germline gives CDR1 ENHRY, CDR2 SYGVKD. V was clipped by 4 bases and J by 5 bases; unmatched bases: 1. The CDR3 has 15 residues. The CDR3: CAISGLAGGQNIQYF. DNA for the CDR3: TGTGCCATCAGTGGACTAGCGGGGGGGCAAAACATTCAGTACTTC.

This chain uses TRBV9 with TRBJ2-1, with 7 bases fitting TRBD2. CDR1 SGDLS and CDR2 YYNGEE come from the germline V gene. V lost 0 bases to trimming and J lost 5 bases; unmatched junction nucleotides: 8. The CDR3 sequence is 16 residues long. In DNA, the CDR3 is TGTGCCAGCAGCGTAGGGGAGGGTGGAAGACACAATGAGCAGTTCTTC. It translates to CASSVGEGGRHNEQFF.

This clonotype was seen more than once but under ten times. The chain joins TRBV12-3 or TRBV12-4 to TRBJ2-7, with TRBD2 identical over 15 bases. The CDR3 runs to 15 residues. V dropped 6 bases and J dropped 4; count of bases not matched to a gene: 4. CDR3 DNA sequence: TGTGCCAGCAGGTCCGGGACTAGCGGGAGGTACGAGCAGTACTTC. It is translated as CASRSGTSGRYEQYF.

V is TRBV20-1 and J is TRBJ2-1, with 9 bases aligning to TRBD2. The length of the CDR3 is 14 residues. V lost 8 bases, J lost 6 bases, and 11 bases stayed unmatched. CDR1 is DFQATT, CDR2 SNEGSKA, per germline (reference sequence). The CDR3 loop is CSPRGLAGSNEQFF. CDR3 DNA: TGCAGTCCGAGAGGGCTAGCGGGGTCCAATGAGCAGTTCTTC.

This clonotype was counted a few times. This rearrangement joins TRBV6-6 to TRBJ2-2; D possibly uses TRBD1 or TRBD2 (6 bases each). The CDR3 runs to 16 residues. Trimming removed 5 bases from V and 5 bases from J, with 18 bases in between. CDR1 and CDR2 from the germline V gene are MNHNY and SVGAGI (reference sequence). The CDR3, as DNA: TGTGCCAGCAGTCTAGACGCACAGGGAGGAACCGGGGAGCTGTTTTTT. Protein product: CASSLDAQGGTGELFF.

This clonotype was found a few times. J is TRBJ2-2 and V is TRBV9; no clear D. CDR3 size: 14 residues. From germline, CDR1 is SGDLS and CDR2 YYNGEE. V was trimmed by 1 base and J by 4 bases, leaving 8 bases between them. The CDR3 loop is CASSVITGTGELFF. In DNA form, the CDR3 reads TGTGCCAGCAGCGTAATTACCGGCACCGGGGAGCTGTTTTTT.

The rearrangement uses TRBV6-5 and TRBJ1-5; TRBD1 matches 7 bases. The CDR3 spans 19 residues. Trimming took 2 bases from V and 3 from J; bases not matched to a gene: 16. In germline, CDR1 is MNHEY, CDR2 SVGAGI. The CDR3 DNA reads TGTGCCAGCAGTTACAAATTCCCCGGGACAGAGAAGACCAATCAGCCCCAGCATTTT. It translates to CASSYKFPGTEKTNQPQHF.

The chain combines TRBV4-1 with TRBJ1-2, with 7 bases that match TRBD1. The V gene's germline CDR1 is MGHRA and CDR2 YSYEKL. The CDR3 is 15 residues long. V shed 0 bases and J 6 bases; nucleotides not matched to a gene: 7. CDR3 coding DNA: TGCGCCAGCAGCCAAGATGTCAGGGGGAGGGATGGCTACACCTTC. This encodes CASSQDVRGRDGYTF.

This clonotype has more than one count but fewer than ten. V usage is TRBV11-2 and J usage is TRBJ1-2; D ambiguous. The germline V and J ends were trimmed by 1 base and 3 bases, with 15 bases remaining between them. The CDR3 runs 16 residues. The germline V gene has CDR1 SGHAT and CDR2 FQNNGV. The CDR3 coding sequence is TGTGCCAGCAGCTTAGTTGCACAGTCCCTCTACTATGGCTACACCTTC. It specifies CASSLVAQSLYYGYTF. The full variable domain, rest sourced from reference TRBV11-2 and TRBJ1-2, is EAGVAQSPRYKIIEKRQSVAFWCNPISGHATLYWYQQILGQGPKLLIQFQNNGVVDDSQLPKDRFSAERLKGVDSTLKIQPAKLEDSAVYLCASSLVAQSLYYGYTFGSGTRLTVV.

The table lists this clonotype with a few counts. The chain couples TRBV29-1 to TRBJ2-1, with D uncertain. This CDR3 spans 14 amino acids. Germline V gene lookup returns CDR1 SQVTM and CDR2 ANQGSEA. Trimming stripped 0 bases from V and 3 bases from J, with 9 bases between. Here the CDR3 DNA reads TGCAGCGTTGAAGATCTCAATTACTACAATGAGCAGTTCTTC. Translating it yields CSVEDLNYYNEQFF.

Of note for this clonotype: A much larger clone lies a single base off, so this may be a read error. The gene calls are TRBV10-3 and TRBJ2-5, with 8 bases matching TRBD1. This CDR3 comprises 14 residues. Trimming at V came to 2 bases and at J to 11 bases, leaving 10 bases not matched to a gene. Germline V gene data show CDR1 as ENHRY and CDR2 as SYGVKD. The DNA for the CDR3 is TGTGCCATCAGTGAGACAGGGGGTACGGGTGGGCAGTACTTC. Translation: CAISETGGTGGQYF.